This TCR beta chain stems from a study of patients and donors after allogeneic stem cell transplantation. Trimming took off 4 bases at V and 0 bases at J, with 22 bases between the two ends. The CDR3 has 18 residues. Per the germline V gene, CDR1 is SGHRS and CDR2 is YFSETQ. TCRdb used MiXCR to reprocess the RT-PCR reads, holding one entry per CDR3 protein. The table has approximately 200,000 distinct CDR3 sequences, more than 35% seen once. The chain uses TRBV5-1 and TRBJ1-1; D gene uncertain. This sequence was found in a human donor who was either an allogeneic HSCT recipient or a stem cell or donor lymphocyte infusion donor (not recorded which). It is not recorded whose cells these are; they may come from a transplant donor. The specimen sequenced was blood, either unsorted or a sorted T cell fraction (not recorded which). The CDR3 loop reads CASSAAPTDRRVNTEAFF. Written as DNA, the CDR3 is TGCGCCAGCAGCGCAGCACCTACCGACCGACGGGTGAACACTGAAGCTTTCTTT.